This record concerns one TCR beta chain sequence. Its antigen remains unidentified. The CDR3 extends over 15 amino acids. Trimming removed 3 bases at V and 2 bases at J, with 14 bases between. CDR1 WNHNN and CDR2 SYGVQD come from the germline V gene (reference sequence). This sample was taken from a study of a mutant IDH1 vaccine in newly diagnosed glioma. The wider study: Sex among treated patients split about 62% male, around 40% female; mean age was approximately 40 years. Earlier therapy was either radiotherapy, temozolomide, or both, and most got both.

This sample's time point: week 5, during vaccination. Vaccination used 300 ug of mutant IDH1 20-mer peptide per dose, with topical imiquimod. The repertoire was sequenced with immunoSEQ multiplex PCR; TCRdb's copy has only in-frame clones and lacks some. This sample has more than 10,000 clones, with around 87% found just once. Study-wide results and caveats: There seemed to be no relation between pseudoprogression and changes in top peripheral T cell clonotypes.

The sequences come from PBMCs, collected from a glioma patient whose treatment included an IDH1 peptide vaccine. The sequence derives from a woman in her forties with glioma. Some clones in this sample may be carry-over from other donors' samples. The chain is built from TRBV10-1 and TRBJ2-7; D may be TRBD1 (5 bases). The CDR3 loop reads CASSEGAVIPYEQYF. The CDR3 nucleotides read TGCGCCAGCAGTGAAGGGGCTGTTATCCCCTACGAGCAGTACTTC.